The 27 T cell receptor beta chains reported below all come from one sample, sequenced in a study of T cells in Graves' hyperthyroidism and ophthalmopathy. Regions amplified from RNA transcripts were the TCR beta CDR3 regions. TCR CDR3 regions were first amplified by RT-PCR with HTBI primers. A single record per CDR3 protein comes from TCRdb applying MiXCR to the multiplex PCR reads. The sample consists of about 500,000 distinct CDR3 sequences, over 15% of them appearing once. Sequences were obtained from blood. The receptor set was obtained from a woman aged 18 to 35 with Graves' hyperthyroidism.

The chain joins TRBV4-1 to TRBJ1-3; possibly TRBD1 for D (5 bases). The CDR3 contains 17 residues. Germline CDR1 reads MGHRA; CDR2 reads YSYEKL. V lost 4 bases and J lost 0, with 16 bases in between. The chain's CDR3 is CASSRLTRQNSGNTIYF. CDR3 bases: TGCGCCAGCAGCCGCTTAACCCGACAGAACTCTGGAAACACCATATATTTT.

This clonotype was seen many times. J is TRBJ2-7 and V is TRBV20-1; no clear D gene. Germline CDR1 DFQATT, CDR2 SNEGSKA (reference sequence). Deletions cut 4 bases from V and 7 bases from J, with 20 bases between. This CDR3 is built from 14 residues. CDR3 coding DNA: TGCAGTGCTACCCGGGCTACACCTTTACTTGAGCAGTACTTC. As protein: CSATRATPLLEQYF.

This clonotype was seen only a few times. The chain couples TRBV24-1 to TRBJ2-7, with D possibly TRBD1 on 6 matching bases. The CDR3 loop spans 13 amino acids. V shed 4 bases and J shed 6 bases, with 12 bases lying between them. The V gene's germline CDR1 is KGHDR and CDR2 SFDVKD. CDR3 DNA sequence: TGTGCCACCAGTGAGAACAGGGTCGCCGAGCAGTACTTC. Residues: CATSENRVAEQYF.

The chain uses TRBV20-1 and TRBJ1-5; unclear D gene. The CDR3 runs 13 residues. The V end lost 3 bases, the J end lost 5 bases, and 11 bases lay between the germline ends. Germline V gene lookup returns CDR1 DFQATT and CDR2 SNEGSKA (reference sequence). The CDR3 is CSASGGSHQPQHF. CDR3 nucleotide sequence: TGCAGTGCTAGCGGTGGGAGCCATCAGCCCCAGCATTTT.

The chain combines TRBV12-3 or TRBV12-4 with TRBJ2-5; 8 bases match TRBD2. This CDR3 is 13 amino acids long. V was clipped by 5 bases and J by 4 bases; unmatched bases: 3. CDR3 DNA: TGTGCCAGCAGTGTGCGGGGGGCAGAGACCCAGTACTTC. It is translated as CASSVRGAETQYF.

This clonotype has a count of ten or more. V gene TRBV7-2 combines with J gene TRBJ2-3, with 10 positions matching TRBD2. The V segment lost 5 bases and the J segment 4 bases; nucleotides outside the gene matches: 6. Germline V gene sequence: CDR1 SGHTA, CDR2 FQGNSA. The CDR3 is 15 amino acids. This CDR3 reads CASSLALAGADTQYF. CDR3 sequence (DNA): TGTGCCAGCAGCCTCGCCCTAGCGGGAGCAGATACGCAGTATTTT.

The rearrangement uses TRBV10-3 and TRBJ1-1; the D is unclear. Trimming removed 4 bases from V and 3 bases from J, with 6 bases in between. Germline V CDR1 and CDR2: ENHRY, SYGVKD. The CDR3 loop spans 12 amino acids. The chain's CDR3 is CAISGRDTEAFF. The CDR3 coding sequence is TGTGCCATCAGTGGTCGGGACACTGAAGCTTTCTTT.

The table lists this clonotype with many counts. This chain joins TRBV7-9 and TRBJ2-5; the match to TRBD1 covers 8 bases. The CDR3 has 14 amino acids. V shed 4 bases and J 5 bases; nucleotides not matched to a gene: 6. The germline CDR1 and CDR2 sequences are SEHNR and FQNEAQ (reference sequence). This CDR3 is CASSSQGALETQYF. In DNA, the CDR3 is TGTGCCAGCAGCTCCCAGGGGGCTTTGGAGACCCAGTACTTC.

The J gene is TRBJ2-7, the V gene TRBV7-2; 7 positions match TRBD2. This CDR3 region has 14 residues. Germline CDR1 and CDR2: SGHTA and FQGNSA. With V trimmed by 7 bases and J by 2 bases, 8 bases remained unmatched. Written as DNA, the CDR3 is TGTGCCAGCACCTTCGGGCTAGCGGCCTACGAGCAGTACTTC. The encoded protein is CASTFGLAAYEQYF.

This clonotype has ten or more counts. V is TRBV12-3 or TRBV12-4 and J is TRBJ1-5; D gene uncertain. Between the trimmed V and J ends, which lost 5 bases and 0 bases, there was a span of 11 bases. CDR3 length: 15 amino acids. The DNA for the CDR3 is TGTGCCAGCAGTAGCTACACAGATAGCAATCAGCCCCAGCATTTT. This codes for CASSSYTDSNQPQHF.

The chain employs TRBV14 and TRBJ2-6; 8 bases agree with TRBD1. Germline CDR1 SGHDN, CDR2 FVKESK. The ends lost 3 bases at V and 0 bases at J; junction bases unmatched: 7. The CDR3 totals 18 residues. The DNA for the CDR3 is TGTGCCAGCAGCCACTGGGACAGGTCCCTCTCTGGGGCCAACGTCCTGACTTTC. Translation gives CASSHWDRSLSGANVLTF. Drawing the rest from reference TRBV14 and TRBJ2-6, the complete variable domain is EAGVTQFPSHSVIEKGQTVTLRCDPISGHDNLYWYRRVMGKEIKFLLHFVKESKQDESGMPNNRFLAERTGGTYSTLKVQPAELEDSGVYFCASSHWDRSLSGANVLTFGAGSRLTVL.

CDR3 in DNA: TGTGCCAGCAGCTTCCGAGAGACAGCCGATAATTCACCCCTCCACTTT. Its translation: CASSFRETADNSPLHF. V usage is TRBV7-3 and J usage is TRBJ1-6; D perhaps matches TRBD1 (5 bases). This CDR3 comprises 16 residues. CDR1 and CDR2 (germline): SGHTA, FQGTGA. Trimming removed 3 bases at V and 5 bases at J, with 14 bases between.

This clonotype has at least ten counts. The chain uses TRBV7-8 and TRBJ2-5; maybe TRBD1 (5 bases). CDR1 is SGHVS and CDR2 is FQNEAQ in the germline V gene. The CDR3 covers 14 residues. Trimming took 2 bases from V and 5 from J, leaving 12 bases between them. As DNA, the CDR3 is TGTGCCAGCAGCTTATATCCAGGGCAGGAGACCCAGTACTTC. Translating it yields CASSLYPGQETQYF.

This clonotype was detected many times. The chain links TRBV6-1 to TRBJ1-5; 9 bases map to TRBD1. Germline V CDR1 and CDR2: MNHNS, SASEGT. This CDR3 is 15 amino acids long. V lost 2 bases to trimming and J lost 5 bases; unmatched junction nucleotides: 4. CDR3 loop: CASSEKGTGYQPQHF. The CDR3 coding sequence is TGTGCCAGCAGTGAAAAAGGGACAGGGTATCAGCCCCAGCATTTT.

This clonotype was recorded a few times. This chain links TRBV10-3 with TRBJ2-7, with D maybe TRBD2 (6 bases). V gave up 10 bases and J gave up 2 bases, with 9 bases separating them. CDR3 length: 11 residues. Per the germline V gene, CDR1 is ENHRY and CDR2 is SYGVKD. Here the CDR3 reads CASGVTYEQYF. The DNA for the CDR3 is TGTGCCAGCGGGGTTACCTACGAGCAGTACTTC.

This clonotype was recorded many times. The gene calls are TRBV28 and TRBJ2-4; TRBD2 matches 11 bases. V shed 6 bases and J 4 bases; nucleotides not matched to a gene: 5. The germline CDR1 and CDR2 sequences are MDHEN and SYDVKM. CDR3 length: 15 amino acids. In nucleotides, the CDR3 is TGTGCCAGCAGCCTCATAGCGGGAGGGAAAAACATTCAGTACTTC. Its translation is CASSLIAGGKNIQYF.

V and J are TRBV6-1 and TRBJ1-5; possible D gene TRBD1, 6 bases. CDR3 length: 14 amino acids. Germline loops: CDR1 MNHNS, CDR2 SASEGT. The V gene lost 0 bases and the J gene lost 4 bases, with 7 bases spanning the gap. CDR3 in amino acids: CASSEAGTNQPQHF. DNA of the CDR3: TGTGCCAGCAGTGAAGCGGGGACAAATCAGCCCCAGCATTTT.

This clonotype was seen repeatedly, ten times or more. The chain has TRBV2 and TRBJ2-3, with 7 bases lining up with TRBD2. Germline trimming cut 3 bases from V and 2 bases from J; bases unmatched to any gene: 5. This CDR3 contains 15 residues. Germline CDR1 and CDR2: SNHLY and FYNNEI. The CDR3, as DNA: TGTGCCAGCAGTGAGGCTAGCGGTCCCACAGATACGCAGTATTTT. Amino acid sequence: CASSEASGPTDTQYF.

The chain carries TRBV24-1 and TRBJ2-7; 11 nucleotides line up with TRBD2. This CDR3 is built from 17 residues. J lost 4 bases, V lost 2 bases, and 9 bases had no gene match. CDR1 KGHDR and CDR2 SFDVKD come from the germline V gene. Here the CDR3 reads CATSDSDYASGRYEQYF. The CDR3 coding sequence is TGTGCCACCAGTGATTCGGACTACGCTAGCGGGAGGTACGAGCAGTACTTC.

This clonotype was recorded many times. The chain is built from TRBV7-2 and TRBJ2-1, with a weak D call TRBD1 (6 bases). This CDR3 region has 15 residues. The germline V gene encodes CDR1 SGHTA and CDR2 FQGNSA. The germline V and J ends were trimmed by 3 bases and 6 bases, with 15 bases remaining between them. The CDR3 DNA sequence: TGTGCCAGCAGCTTCACAGGGAAAGCTAGCAATGAGCAGTTCTTC. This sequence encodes CASSFTGKASNEQFF.

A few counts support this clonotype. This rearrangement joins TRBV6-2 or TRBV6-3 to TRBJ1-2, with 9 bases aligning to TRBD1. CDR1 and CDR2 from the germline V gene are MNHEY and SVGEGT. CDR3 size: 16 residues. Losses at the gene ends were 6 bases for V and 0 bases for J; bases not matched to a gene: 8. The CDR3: CASSFGTGKTNYGYTF. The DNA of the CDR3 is TGTGCCAGCAGCTTCGGGACAGGGAAGACTAACTATGGCTACACCTTC.

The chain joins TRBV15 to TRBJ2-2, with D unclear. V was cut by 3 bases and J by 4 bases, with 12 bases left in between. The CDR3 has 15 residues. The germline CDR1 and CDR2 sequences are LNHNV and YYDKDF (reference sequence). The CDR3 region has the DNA TGTGCCACCAGCAGGGACGTCCTTGCCACCGGGGAGCTGTTTTTT. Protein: CATSRDVLATGELFF.

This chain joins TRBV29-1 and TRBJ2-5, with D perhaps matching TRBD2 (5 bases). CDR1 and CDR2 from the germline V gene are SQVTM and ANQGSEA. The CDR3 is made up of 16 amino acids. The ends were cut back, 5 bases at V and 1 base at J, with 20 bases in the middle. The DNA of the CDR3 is TGCAGCGTTCCGGCCGACTATACTTGGGGCCAAGAGACCCAGTACTTC. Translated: CSVPADYTWGQETQYF. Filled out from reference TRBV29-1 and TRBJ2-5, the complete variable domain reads SAVISQKPSRDICQRGTSLTIQCQVDSQVTMMFWYRQQPGQSLTLIATANQGSEATYESGFVIDKFPISRPNLTFSTLTVSNMSPEDSSIYLCSVPADYTWGQETQYFGPGTRLLVL.

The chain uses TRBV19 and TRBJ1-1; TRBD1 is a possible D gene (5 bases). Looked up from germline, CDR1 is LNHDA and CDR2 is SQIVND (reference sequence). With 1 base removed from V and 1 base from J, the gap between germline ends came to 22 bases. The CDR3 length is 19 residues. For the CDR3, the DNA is TGTGCCAGTAGTATAGTGGGTAAGGTACTAGGGGTTAAGAACACTGAAGCTTTCTTT. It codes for CASSIVGKVLGVKNTEAFF.

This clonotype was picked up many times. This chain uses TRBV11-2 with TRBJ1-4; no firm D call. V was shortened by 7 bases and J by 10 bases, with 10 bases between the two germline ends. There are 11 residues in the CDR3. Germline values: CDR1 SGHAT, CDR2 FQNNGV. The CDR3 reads CASNERGKLFF. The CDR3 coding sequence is TGTGCCAGCAACGAACGGGGAAAACTGTTTTTT.

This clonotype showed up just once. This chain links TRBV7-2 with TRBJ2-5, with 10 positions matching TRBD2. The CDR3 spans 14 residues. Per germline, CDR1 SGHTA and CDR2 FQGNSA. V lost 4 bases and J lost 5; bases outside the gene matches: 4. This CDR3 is CASSWQRGGETQYF. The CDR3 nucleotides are TGTGCCAGCAGCTGGCAGCGGGGGGGGGAGACCCAGTACTTC.

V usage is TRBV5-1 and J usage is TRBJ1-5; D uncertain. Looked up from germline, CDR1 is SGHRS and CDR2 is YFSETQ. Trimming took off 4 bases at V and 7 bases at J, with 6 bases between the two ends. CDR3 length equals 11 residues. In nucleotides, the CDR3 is TGCGCCAGCAGCCCGAGGCAGCCCCAGCATTTT. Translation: CASSPRQPQHF. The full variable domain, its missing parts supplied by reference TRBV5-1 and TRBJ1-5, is KAGVTQTPRYLIKTRGQQVTLSCSPISGHRSVSWYQQTPGQGLQFLFEYFSETQRNKGNFPGRFSGRQFSNSRSEMNVSTLELGDSALYLCASSPRQPQHFGDGTRLSIL.